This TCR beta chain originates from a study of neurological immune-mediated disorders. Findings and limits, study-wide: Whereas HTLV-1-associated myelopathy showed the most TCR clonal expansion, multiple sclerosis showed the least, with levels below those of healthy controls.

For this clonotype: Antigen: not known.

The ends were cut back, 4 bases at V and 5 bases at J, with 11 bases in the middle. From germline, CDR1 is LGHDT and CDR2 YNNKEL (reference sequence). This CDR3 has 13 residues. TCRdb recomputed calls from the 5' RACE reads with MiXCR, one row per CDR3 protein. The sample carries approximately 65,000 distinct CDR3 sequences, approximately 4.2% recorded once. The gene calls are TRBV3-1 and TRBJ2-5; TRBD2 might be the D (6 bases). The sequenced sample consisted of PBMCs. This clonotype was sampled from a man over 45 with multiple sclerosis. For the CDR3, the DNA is TGTGCCAGCAGCCCAAGGAGGGGTGAGACCCAGTACTTC. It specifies CASSPRRGETQYF.